These 24 T cell receptor beta chains originate from one sample sequenced in a study of a mutant IDH1 vaccine in newly diagnosed glioma. Stated time point: week 35, safety follow-up. One vaccine dose held 300 ug of mutant IDH1 20-mer peptide and came with topical imiquimod. These TCRs' antigens remain unknown. Produced via immunoSEQ multiplex PCR; TCRdb's table is partial and in-frame only. The sample contains around 31,000 clones, over 65% of which appear only once. Sample: PBMCs, taken from a glioma patient whose treatment included an IDH1 peptide vaccine. The receptors shown here come from a man aged 25 to 40 with glioma.

The rearrangement joins TRBV5-6 to TRBJ1-5; D unclear. The CDR3 contains 14 residues. V gave up 3 bases and J gave up 9 bases, with 16 bases separating them. CDR1 is SGHDT, CDR2 YYEEEE, per germline. The CDR3 DNA sequence: TGTGCCAGCAGCTCTCGGGAGGCCCCGGGGCCCCAGCATTTT. Translated: CASSSREAPGPQHF.

The table lists this clone with a count of one. The chain is built from TRBV5-4 and TRBJ2-2; weak D call: TRBD2 (6 bases). The CDR3 has 15 residues. V gave up 1 base and J gave up 7 bases, with 14 bases separating them. Germline-derived CDR1 and CDR2 are SGHNT and YYREEE (reference sequence). The CDR3 DNA sequence: TGTGCCAGCAGCTTGAGTAGGGAGGTGGTCGGGGAGCTGTTTTTT. It yields the protein CASSLSREVVGELFF.

The V gene is TRBV10-3, the J gene TRBJ2-2; D is possibly TRBD1 or TRBD2 (5 bases each). The V end lost 3 bases, the J end lost 5 bases, and 16 bases lay between the germline ends. This CDR3 has 16 residues. Germline V gives CDR1 ENHRY, CDR2 SYGVKD. The CDR3 DNA reads TGTGCCATCAGTGACCGGGGACCGCGCCTGACCGGGGAGCTGTTTTTT. It encodes CAISDRGPRLTGELFF.

This rearrangement joins TRBV2 to TRBJ2-2; 7 bases fit TRBD2. This CDR3 comprises 17 residues. Germline V gene lookup returns CDR1 SNHLY and CDR2 FYNNEI. Trimming took 10 bases from V and 4 from J; bases not matched to a gene: 18. The CDR3 is CAIYWEGRPAGTGELFF. CDR3 bases: TGTGCCATATACTGGGAGGGACGGCCGGCAGGCACCGGGGAGCTGTTTTTT.

V usage is TRBV7-9 and J usage is TRBJ1-1; D is ambiguous. The germline V gene encodes CDR1 SEHNR and CDR2 FQNEAQ (reference sequence). V lost 3 bases and J 0 bases, leaving 8 bases between the germline ends. The CDR3 has 14 amino acids. CDR3 protein: CASSFFSMNTEAFF. The CDR3 bases are TGTGCCAGCAGCTTTTTCTCTATGAACACTGAAGCTTTCTTT.

This clone was counted a few times. The chain links TRBV27 to TRBJ2-2, with 8 bases that match TRBD2. J was trimmed by 6 bases and V by 5 bases; bases with no gene match: 8. The V gene's germline CDR1 is MNHEY and CDR2 SMNVEV (reference sequence). The CDR3 consists of 15 residues. This CDR3 is CASSPRGAGAGELFF. CDR3 coding DNA: TGTGCCAGCAGTCCCCGAGGAGCGGGAGCCGGGGAGCTGTTTTTT.

The CDR3 coding sequence is TGTGCCAGCAGTTTAAGGGGAGGGGAGACCCAGTACTTC. It encodes CASSLRGGETQYF. V gene TRBV27 combines with J gene TRBJ2-5, with 7 bases lining up with TRBD2. The length of the CDR3 is 13 residues. The ends lost 2 bases at V and 5 bases at J; junction bases unmatched: 2. Germline CDR1 is MNHEY and CDR2 is SMNVEV (reference sequence).

The V call is TRBV15, the J call TRBJ1-4; TRBD1 matches at 10 bases. CDR3 length: 15 residues. V shed 10 bases and J 6 bases; nucleotides not matched to a gene: 11. The germline V gene encodes CDR1 LNHNV and CDR2 YYDKDF (reference sequence). CDR3 in DNA: TGTGCCATCTCCTACAGGACAGGGGGTGATGAAAAACTGTTTTTT. It is translated as CAISYRTGGDEKLFF.

The sample holds a few counts of this clone. J is TRBJ2-3 and V is TRBV29-1, with 8 bases identical to TRBD1. The CDR3 runs 15 residues. V lost 7 bases, J lost 9 bases, and 18 bases stayed unmatched. Per the germline V gene, CDR1 is SQVTM and CDR2 is ANQGSEA. The CDR3 region has the DNA TGCAGCGCTCCAGAACCTTTCGACAGGGGAACAACGCAGTATTTT. This sequence encodes CSAPEPFDRGTTQYF.

The chain combines TRBV20-1 with TRBJ2-7, with D unresolved. The germline V gene has CDR1 DFQATT and CDR2 SNEGSKA (reference sequence). This CDR3 is built from 11 residues. The V end was cut by 4 bases, the J end by 5 bases, with 9 bases between. The CDR3 sequence: CSATNSHEQYF. The CDR3 DNA follows: TGCAGTGCTACCAATTCCCACGAGCAGTACTTC.

The chain uses TRBV18 and TRBJ2-5, with D perhaps TRBD1 (6 bases). Germline CDR1 reads KGHSH; CDR2 reads LQKENI. CDR3 length: 14 residues. Trimming pared 2 bases from V and 2 bases from J, leaving 9 bases between. CDR3 protein: CASSPTGWQETQYF. CDR3 sequence (DNA): TGTGCCAGCTCACCAACAGGGTGGCAAGAGACCCAGTACTTC.

This clone appeared a single time. This chain joins TRBV7-8 and TRBJ2-7; 7 bases are shared with TRBD1. J lost 2 bases, V lost 8 bases, and 9 bases had no gene match. The CDR3 consists of 14 residues. CDR1 and CDR2 (germline): SGHVS, FQNEAQ. CDR3 protein: CASRSGTATYEQYF. CDR3 DNA sequence: TGTGCCAGCCGATCCGGGACAGCGACCTACGAGCAGTACTTC.

The chain has TRBV30 and TRBJ1-1, with no clear D. Germline CDR1 reads GTSNPN; CDR2 reads SVGIG (reference sequence). V shed 4 bases and J shed 1 base, with 10 bases lying between them. The CDR3 has 13 residues. This CDR3 reads CAWTFQENTEAFF. CDR3 in DNA: TGTGCCTGGACTTTCCAGGAGAACACTGAAGCTTTCTTT.

The CDR3 bases are TGTGCCTGGGGGATGAGGGGTGAAGCTTTCTTT. Its protein is CAWGMRGEAFF. J is TRBJ1-1 and V is TRBV30; weak D call: TRBD1 (5 bases). CDR1 and CDR2 from the germline V gene are GTSNPN and SVGIG (reference sequence). Trimming left V 5 bases short and J 7 bases short, with 11 bases between. The CDR3 sequence is 11 residues long.

CDR3 loop: CASGLLGSHSGNTIYF. CDR3 coding DNA: TGTGCTAGTGGTTTATTGGGGTCCCACTCTGGAAACACCATATATTTT. The chain is built from TRBV12-5 and TRBJ1-3; D not resolved. Trimming stripped 3 bases from V and 0 bases from J, with 12 bases between. Germline V CDR1 and CDR2: LGHNT, FRNRAP. This CDR3 has 16 residues.

The chain employs TRBV7-2 and TRBJ1-4; D unresolved. CDR1 is SGHTA and CDR2 is FQGNSA in the germline V gene. The CDR3 is 14 residues long. The V end was cut by 1 base, the J end by 0 bases, with 3 bases between. The DNA for the CDR3 is TGTGCCAGCAGCTTAGATGCAACTAATGAAAAACTGTTTTTT. Protein: CASSLDATNEKLFF.

A single count supports this clone. J is TRBJ2-7 and V is TRBV11-2, with 8 bases matching TRBD2. The V segment lost 5 bases and the J segment 4 bases; nucleotides outside the gene matches: 7. This CDR3 is 14 amino acids long. CDR1 and CDR2 (germline): SGHAT, FQNNGV. For the CDR3, the DNA is TGTGCCAGCAGCCCAGCGGGAGTCATATACGAGCAGTACTTC. Protein sequence: CASSPAGVIYEQYF.

The rearrangement joins TRBV5-8 to TRBJ1-1, with D hard to call. Per germline, CDR1 SGHTS and CDR2 YDEGEE. The length of the CDR3 is 13 residues. V was trimmed by 1 base and J by 0 bases, leaving 4 bases between them. CDR3 region: CASSLSLNTEAFF. CDR3 coding DNA: TGTGCCAGCAGCTTGAGTCTGAACACTGAAGCTTTCTTT.

The V call is TRBV6-6, the J call TRBJ1-2; 9 nucleotides align to TRBD1. With V trimmed by 2 bases and J by 3 bases, 7 bases remained unmatched. The germline CDR1 and CDR2 sequences are MNHNY and SVGAGI (reference sequence). The CDR3 consists of 16 residues. CDR3: CASSYPRTGEDYGYTF. CDR3 DNA: TGTGCCAGCAGTTACCCGCGGACAGGGGAGGACTATGGCTACACCTTC.

V and J are TRBV2 and TRBJ1-1; D is perhaps TRBD1 (5 bases). The CDR3 covers 12 residues. Trimming pared 3 bases from V and 10 bases from J, leaving 12 bases between. Germline assignment: CDR1 SNHLY and CDR2 FYNNEI. CDR3 coding DNA: TGTGCCAGCAGTGACTTGTGGGGGAGAGCTTTCTTT. As protein: CASSDLWGRAFF. Filled out from reference TRBV2 and TRBJ1-1, the complete variable domain reads EPEVTQTPSHQVTQMGQEVILRCVPISNHLYFYWYRQILGQKVEFLVSFYNNEISEKSEIFDDQFSVERPDGSNFTLKIRSTKLEDSAMYFCASSDLWGRAFFGQGTRLTVV.

This clone was counted a single time. CDR3 sequence reads: CASSLSFASGNTIYF. CDR3 bases: TGTGCCAGCAGCTTATCTTTTGCCTCTGGAAACACCATATATTTT. V gene TRBV7-9 combines with J gene TRBJ1-3; unclear D gene. V dropped 2 bases and J dropped 0 bases, with 8 bases sitting between them. This CDR3 comprises 15 residues. Germline-derived CDR1 and CDR2 are SEHNR and FQNEAQ (reference sequence).

The chain is built from TRBV10-3 and TRBJ2-3; possible D gene TRBD1, 7 bases. V lost 3 bases and J 2 bases, leaving 12 bases between the germline ends. The CDR3 has 15 amino acids. Per the germline V gene, CDR1 is ENHRY and CDR2 is SYGVKD. As DNA, the CDR3 is TGTGCCATCAGTGAAGGGGGGACAGACACAGATACGCAGTATTTT. Translated: CAISEGGTDTDTQYF.

This chain connects TRBV7-9 to TRBJ2-7, with D maybe TRBD2 (5 bases). The germline gives CDR1 SEHNR, CDR2 FQNEAQ (reference sequence). This CDR3 has 16 amino acids. Trimming cost V 3 bases and J 0 bases, with 15 bases left between them. As DNA, the CDR3 is TGTGCCAGCAGCTTCACTAGGGCCCTAAACTCCTACGAGCAGTACTTC. It yields the protein CASSFTRALNSYEQYF.

DNA for the CDR3: TGTGCCAGCAGCCGAATCCCCCCACAGCGGAACCAAGAGACCCAGTACTTC. Translation gives CASSRIPPQRNQETQYF. The chain recombines TRBV7-8 with TRBJ2-5; TRBD2 is a possible D gene (5 bases). V was pared by 5 bases and J by 0 bases, with 19 bases between. This CDR3 comprises 17 residues. Germline V CDR1 and CDR2: SGHVS, FQNEAQ.